Sequencing of this T cell receptor (beta chain) was carried out in a study of shared clonotypes between healthy human individuals. Study in general: For every donor, three CD4 naive, three CD4 memory, two CD8 naive and one CD8 memory plates were used. Whole-study results and caveats: Rarefaction revealed incomplete sorted-subset sequencing despite large depth.

Using immunoSEQ multiplex PCR, the repertoire was profiled, and TCRdb retains in-frame clones only, with some absent. The sample lists some 680,000 clones, 60% to 75% occurring once. CDR1 is ENHRY and CDR2 is SYGVKD in the germline V gene. CDR3 size: 15 residues. V lost 2 bases to trimming and J lost 8 bases, with 15 bases between them. For this clone: Its cognate antigen is unknown.

Donors comprised healthy HIV-negative adults lacking recent acute infections or vaccinations. The sequencing input was memory CD4+ T cells sorted from blood. Subset described: CD45RA-negative fraction. The sequence was obtained from a woman aged 25 to 45 in good health. The chain couples TRBV10-3 to TRBJ1-4, with D maybe TRBD1 (5 bases). The CDR3 loop reads CAISEEMGPGEKLFF. Here the CDR3 DNA reads TGTGCCATCAGTGAGGAGATGGGACCTGGGGAAAAACTGTTTTTT.